One T cell receptor (beta chain) is described in this entry. The data are from a study of blood T cell repertoires in COVID-19. For the study at large: The origin of the acute and convalescent COVID-19 samples was the United States, Italy and Spain. T cells, B-cell-depleted T cells, or PBMCs supplied cDNA or gDNA.

Authors' methods: Amplification with reference gene primers provided the estimates of nucleated cell counts. Profiling relied on immunoSEQ multiplex PCR, and the TCRdb table lists in-frame clones only, not all of them. V, J and clone size derive from that table, while D and trimming were established from the DNA sequence. This sample has about 160,000 clones, with approximately 82% found just once. V lost 7 bases and J lost 0; bases outside the gene matches: 9. CDR3 length: 19 residues. Germline lookup yields CDR1 LNHDA and CDR2 SQIVND (reference sequence). The TCR was taken from a man between 65 and 79 years old who had recovered from COVID-19. The material sequenced was peripheral blood. The chain uses TRBV19 and TRBJ2-2; 15 nucleotides agree with TRBD2. CDR3: CASTREGLAGGANTGELFF. The DNA for the CDR3 is TGTGCCAGTACTCGAGAGGGACTAGCGGGAGGCGCGAACACCGGGGAGCTGTTTTTT.